The clone carrying this T cell receptor (beta chain) is a singleton in its sample. The germline CDR1 and CDR2 sequences are SGHRS and YFSETQ. V lost 4 bases and J lost 6, with 20 bases in between. The CDR3 sequence is 15 residues long. These data belong to a study of T cell changes during pregnancy in multiple sclerosis. TCRdb keeps only in-frame clones here, not all; method: immunoSEQ multiplex PCR. The sample includes around 100,000 clones, about 91% of them seen just once. This sequence was found in a female donor with multiple sclerosis, enrolled in a pregnancy study. V is TRBV5-1 and J is TRBJ2-7; maybe TRBD1 (7 bases). Sequenced material: peripheral blood, taken in the second trimester of pregnancy. The CDR3 here is CASSPSRGDGSEQYF. The CDR3 nucleotides read TGCGCCAGCAGCCCGTCCAGGGGGGATGGAAGCGAGCAGTACTTC.